The clone carrying this T cell receptor beta chain was detected many times. Its specificity is not known. This entry is derived from a study of T cells in Graves' hyperthyroidism and ophthalmopathy. Study-level results: Among thyroid clonotypes expanded above 0.001, most also appeared in blood.

CDR3 length: 15 residues. The germline V gene has CDR1 ENHRY and CDR2 SYGVKD. Trimming removed 8 bases from V and 7 bases from J, with 21 bases in between. Uncontrolled infection, other autoimmune disease, pregnancy and lactation each barred patients from inclusion. Clinical symptoms, serum thyroxine and TRAb, thyroid ultrasound and orbital computed tomography together formed the diagnostic basis. The PBMCs were sourced from fresh peripheral blood (more than 8.5 ml). RNA transcripts served as the template for amplifying TCR beta CDR3 regions. HTBI primers drove first-round RT-PCR of the TCR CDR3. TCRdb ran MiXCR on the multiplex PCR reads and lists one entry per CDR3 protein. Counted here are 400,000 to 500,000 distinct CDR3 sequences, 13% to 15% occurring once; the ten biggest clones make up about 17%.

The sample consisted of blood. The source is a young woman with Graves' hyperthyroidism. The V and J genes are TRBV10-3 and TRBJ2-1, with D perhaps TRBD1 or TRBD2 (5 bases each). The DNA for the CDR3 is TGTGCCATCCAGCCAACCGGGACGCCAGGGAATGAGCAGTTCTTC. Translating it yields CAIQPTGTPGNEQFF.